The 27 T cell receptor beta chains in this list originate from one sample, sequenced in a study of graft-versus-host responses after intestinal transplantation. No antigens are known for them. Sequenced by immunoSEQ multiplex PCR; TCRdb stores in-frame clones only, minus some. Here the sample spans about 130,000 clones, around 90% being singletons. The sequencing used unstimulated CD4+ T cells sorted from spleen or lymph node cells, collected before intestinal transplant. The receptors shown here come from a human donor who received an intestinal transplant.

The chain's CDR3 is CATSRGQTATNEKLFF. As DNA, the CDR3 is TGTGCCACCAGCAGGGGACAGACTGCAACTAATGAAAAACTGTTTTTT. The genes are TRBV15 and TRBJ1-4, with TRBD1 matching over 7 bases. Losses at the gene ends were 3 bases for V and 0 bases for J; bases not matched to a gene: 4. This CDR3 has 16 amino acids. CDR1 and CDR2 (germline): LNHNV, YYDKDF (reference sequence).

The genes are TRBV5-5 and TRBJ2-2; D not resolved. In germline, CDR1 is SGHKS, CDR2 YYEKEE (reference sequence). The V end was cut by 1 base, the J end by 6 bases, with 10 bases between. The CDR3 loop spans 14 amino acids. The CDR3 is CASSLLPDPGELFF. CDR3 in DNA: TGTGCCAGCAGCTTGTTACCGGACCCCGGGGAGCTGTTTTTT.

V is TRBV19 and J is TRBJ1-2; TRBD1 matches 11 bases. The V segment lost 6 bases and the J segment 3 bases; nucleotides outside the gene matches: 9. Germline V gene sequence: CDR1 LNHDA, CDR2 SQIVND (reference sequence). The CDR3 has 16 residues. The CDR3 loop reads CASSRFGQGAYYGYTF. DNA for the CDR3: TGTGCCAGTAGCCGTTTCGGACAGGGGGCATACTATGGCTACACCTTC.

The chain is built from TRBV5-6 and TRBJ2-2; D gene ambiguous. Trimming cost V 4 bases and J 5 bases, with 6 bases left between them. This CDR3 has 12 amino acids. CDR1 SGHDT and CDR2 YYEEEE come from the germline V gene. The CDR3 DNA sequence: TGTGCCAGCAGCCCTCATACCGGGGAGCTGTTTTTT. Protein: CASSPHTGELFF.

The V and J genes are TRBV7-7 and TRBJ2-5; 11 positions match TRBD1. The ends lost 8 bases at V and 5 bases at J; junction bases unmatched: 10. The CDR3 spans 15 residues. The V gene's germline CDR1 is SSHAT and CDR2 FNYEAQ (reference sequence). The CDR3 DNA follows: TGTGCCAGCGGGCCGGGACAGGGGGAATGGGAGACCCAGTACTTC. Amino acid sequence: CASGPGQGEWETQYF.

This chain uses TRBV5-5 with TRBJ1-1, with a tentative D call TRBD1 (6 bases). V was shortened by 5 bases and J by 4 bases, with 15 bases between the two germline ends. The CDR3 extends over 14 amino acids. Germline CDR1 and CDR2: SGHKS and YYEKEE (reference sequence). In nucleotides, the CDR3 is TGTGCCAGCAGTTTAGGAGGGGGAGGCACTGAAGCTTTCTTT. This encodes CASSLGGGGTEAFF.

This clone has only one observation. V gene TRBV29-1 combines with J gene TRBJ1-2; TRBD1 matches 7 bases. Germline loops: CDR1 SQVTM, CDR2 ANQGSEA. V shed 2 bases and J 0 bases; nucleotides not matched to a gene: 3. This CDR3 has 14 amino acids. In DNA form, the CDR3 reads TGCAGCGTTGAACGGGACAGTTCTAACTATGGCTACACCTTC. Protein: CSVERDSSNYGYTF.

A single count supports this clone. The chain uses TRBV4-1 and TRBJ2-3, with D perhaps matching TRBD1 (5 bases). Between the trimmed V and J ends, which lost 2 bases and 7 bases, there was a span of 22 bases. The CDR3 is 17 amino acids. Germline CDR1 and CDR2: MGHRA and YSYEKL. The CDR3 region is CASSQQGAGTKRNTQYF. The CDR3 region has the DNA TGCGCCAGCAGCCAACAAGGGGCAGGTACGAAGAGGAATACGCAGTATTTT.

V gene TRBV5-1 combines with J gene TRBJ2-3; 8 bases agree with TRBD2. Unmatched junction bases numbered 9, after V lost 7 bases and J lost 5 bases. CDR3 size: 14 residues. The germline CDR1 and CDR2 sequences are SGHRS and YFSETQ. CDR3 in amino acids: CASRLARGEDTQYF. CDR3 sequence (DNA): TGCGCCAGCCGACTAGCGCGGGGGGAAGATACGCAGTATTTT.

This clone was seen only once. The rearrangement uses TRBV6-5 and TRBJ1-1; TRBD1 aligns across 11 bases. V shed 5 bases and J 7 bases; nucleotides not matched to a gene: 3. There are 13 residues in the CDR3. Germline V gene sequence: CDR1 MNHEY, CDR2 SVGAGI. The CDR3 sequence is CASSEGQGGEAFF. CDR3 nucleotides: TGTGCCAGCAGTGAGGGACAGGGGGGTGAAGCTTTCTTT.

This clone appeared once. The rearrangement links TRBV11-1 to TRBJ1-2; D gene uncertain. This CDR3 spans 15 amino acids. Germline assignment: CDR1 SGHAT and CDR2 FQDESV (reference sequence). V shed 5 bases and J shed 3 bases, with 16 bases lying between them. The CDR3 DNA reads as TGTGCCAGCAGCCTCACCACAACAGAGGACTATGGCTACACCTTC. It is translated as CASSLTTTEDYGYTF.

The CDR3 spells CAIRRTEVADTQYF. Here the CDR3 DNA reads TGTGCCATCAGACGGACAGAGGTGGCAGATACGCAGTATTTT. The chain links TRBV10-3 to TRBJ2-3; the D gene is possibly TRBD1 (6 bases). Germline V lookup: CDR1 ENHRY, CDR2 SYGVKD. The V and J ends lost 6 bases and 4 bases respectively, with 14 bases between them. The CDR3 spans 14 residues.

CDR3 protein: CASSPARGGYTF. In DNA form, the CDR3 reads TGTGCCAGCAGCCCCGCGCGGGGGGGCTACACCTTC. The chain has TRBV11-2 and TRBJ1-2; possibly TRBD1 for D (5 bases). V gave up 5 bases and J gave up 8 bases, with 12 bases separating them. The germline CDR1 and CDR2 sequences are SGHAT and FQNNGV. This CDR3 has 12 amino acids.

The V gene is TRBV29-1, the J gene TRBJ1-5; tentative D call: TRBD1 (6 bases). The germline gives CDR1 SQVTM, CDR2 ANQGSEA. With 4 bases removed from V and 7 bases from J, the gap between germline ends came to 14 bases. The CDR3 consists of 13 residues. CDR3 bases: TGCAGCGTTGGGGGGGGCATAGGACAGCCCCAGCATTTT. This codes for CSVGGGIGQPQHF. The entire variable domain, with the rest obtained from reference TRBV29-1 and TRBJ1-5, is as follows: SAVISQKPSRDICQRGTSLTIQCQVDSQVTMMFWYRQQPGQSLTLIATANQGSEATYESGFVIDKFPISRPNLTFSTLTVSNMSPEDSSIYLCSVGGGIGQPQHFGDGTRLSIL.

The chain links TRBV18 to TRBJ1-1, with D perhaps TRBD1 (5 bases). Germline V lookup: CDR1 KGHSH, CDR2 LQKENI. There are 13 residues in the CDR3. Between the trimmed V and J ends, which lost 3 bases and 6 bases, there was a span of 11 bases. The CDR3 DNA is TGTGCCAGCTCACCCGGGACTGTACCTGAAGCTTTCTTT. Its translation is CASSPGTVPEAFF.

The chain recombines TRBV6-1 with TRBJ1-5; 8 bases line up with TRBD1. Trimming took 4 bases from V and 0 from J; bases not matched to a gene: 5. This CDR3 is 16 amino acids long. Germline CDR1 is MNHNS and CDR2 is SASEGT. CDR3 sequence: CASSGGTGYSNQPQHF. The CDR3 DNA reads as TGTGCCAGCAGTGGCGGGACAGGCTATAGCAATCAGCCCCAGCATTTT.

CDR3 sequence: CASIRTGSLGANVLTF. The DNA for the CDR3 is TGTGCCAGCATTCGGACAGGCTCTCTTGGGGCCAACGTCCTGACTTTC. The rearrangement joins TRBV2 to TRBJ2-6, with 7 nucleotides matching TRBD1. CDR1 and CDR2 (germline): SNHLY, FYNNEI. Trimming removed 7 bases from V and 3 bases from J; junction bases left unmatched: 9. The CDR3 is 16 residues long. Full variable domain (remainder filled in from reference TRBV2 and TRBJ2-6): EPEVTQTPSHQVTQMGQEVILRCVPISNHLYFYWYRQILGQKVEFLVSFYNNEISEKSEIFDDQFSVERPDGSNFTLKIRSTKLEDSAMYFCASIRTGSLGANVLTFGAGSRLTVL.

The J gene is TRBJ1-1, the V gene TRBV5-1; D remains unclear. This CDR3 spans 15 amino acids. The germline gives CDR1 SGHRS, CDR2 YFSETQ. V dropped 4 bases and J dropped 1 base, with 14 bases sitting between them. This CDR3 reads CASSPRSASNTEAFF. In nucleotides, the CDR3 is TGCGCCAGCAGCCCGAGGTCTGCCTCGAACACTGAAGCTTTCTTT.

V gene TRBV5-4 combines with J gene TRBJ1-2, with D uncertain. The length of the CDR3 is 13 residues. V was cut by 4 bases and J by 8 bases, with 15 bases left in between. Germline V gene sequence: CDR1 SGHNT, CDR2 YYREEE (reference sequence). In DNA, the CDR3 is TGTGCCAGCAGCCCCCCCAATGACCACGGCTACACCTTC. It is translated as CASSPPNDHGYTF.

V gene TRBV6-5 combines with J gene TRBJ2-7; D is possibly TRBD2 (5 bases). Looked up from germline, CDR1 is MNHEY and CDR2 is SVGAGI. V was shortened by 7 bases and J by 3 bases, with 19 bases between the two germline ends. This CDR3 has 15 residues. The CDR3 region is CASINGVAGYYEQYF. CDR3 DNA sequence: TGTGCCAGCATAAACGGGGTCGCTGGCTACTACGAGCAGTACTTC.

The chain recombines TRBV27 with TRBJ2-2; D perhaps matches TRBD2 (6 bases). V gave up 2 bases and J gave up 3 bases, with 7 bases separating them. The CDR3 has 14 amino acids. Germline V lookup: CDR1 MNHEY, CDR2 SMNVEV (reference sequence). The CDR3 here is CASSLGGYTGELFF. The CDR3 region has the DNA TGTGCCAGCAGTTTAGGGGGGTACACCGGGGAGCTGTTTTTT.

The chain is built from TRBV28 and TRBJ2-3; 8 positions agree with TRBD1. The CDR3 is 14 residues long. Germline V lookup: CDR1 MDHEN, CDR2 SYDVKM. V was pared by 6 bases and J by 4 bases, with 6 bases of the junction left unmatched. The CDR3 nucleotides are TGTGCCAGCAGCTGGGGACAGGACGCAGATACGCAGTATTTT. This translates into CASSWGQDADTQYF.

V is TRBV2 and J is TRBJ2-5; no reliable D call. The CDR3 totals 13 residues. CDR1 SNHLY and CDR2 FYNNEI come from the germline V gene. Trimming cost V 3 bases and J 3 bases, with 8 bases left between them. The CDR3 DNA sequence: TGTGCCAGCAGTGATAGGCGCGAAGAGACCCAGTACTTC. Amino acid sequence: CASSDRREETQYF.

The genes are TRBV2 and TRBJ2-7, with 10 nucleotides matching TRBD2. Germline V CDR1 and CDR2: SNHLY, FYNNEI. This CDR3 is 14 amino acids long. V dropped 4 bases and J dropped 3; count of bases not matched to a gene: 3. CDR3 sequence (DNA): TGTGCCAGCAGTGGGGCTAGCGGGGGCTACGAGCAGTACTTC. Translating it yields CASSGASGGYEQYF.

The chain joins TRBV18 to TRBJ2-3; 8 nucleotides align to TRBD2. This CDR3 contains 15 residues. V was pared by 6 bases and J by 2 bases, with 7 bases of the junction left unmatched. Germline values: CDR1 KGHSH, CDR2 LQKENI. The CDR3 nucleotides are TGTGCCAGCTCTCCATCGGGACTAGTCACAGATACGCAGTATTTT. The encoded protein is CASSPSGLVTDTQYF.

This chain uses TRBV30 with TRBJ2-5, with D unclear. V lost 0 bases and J 3 bases, leaving 8 bases between the germline ends. Germline V gene data show CDR1 as GTSNPN and CDR2 as SVGIG (reference sequence). This CDR3 spans 13 amino acids. The CDR3 bases are TGTGCCTGGAGTGTATTGCCCAAAGAGACCCAGTACTTC. Translation gives CAWSVLPKETQYF.

This chain connects TRBV18 to TRBJ2-2, with TRBD1 as a possible D gene (5 bases). V was shortened by 1 base and J by 6 bases, with 9 bases between the two germline ends. This CDR3 contains 14 residues. CDR1 is KGHSH and CDR2 is LQKENI in the germline V gene. The CDR3, as DNA: TGTGCCAGCTCACCACGAGAACAGGCCGGGGAGCTGTTTTTT. Amino acids: CASSPREQAGELFF.